The clone carrying this T cell receptor (beta chain) occurred once. Other DNA sequences of this sample code for an identical CDR3. This entry belongs to a study of blood T cell repertoires in COVID-19. Study context: Samples came from the United States, Italy and Spain, spanning acute and convalescent COVID-19. Nucleic acid was either cDNA or gDNA, and it came from T cells, B-cell-depleted T cells, or PBMCs.

CDR1 is SGHTA and CDR2 is FQGNSA in the germline V gene. The CDR3 is 13 residues long. Trimming shortened V by 3 bases and J by 3 bases, and 6 bases separated the two germline ends. How the authors handled the data: Reference gene primer amplification in the assay estimated nucleated cell counts. Method: immunoSEQ multiplex PCR; TCRdb's copy keeps in-frame clones and lacks some. The V and J calls and the clone size are those of that table, but D and trimming were determined from the DNA. The table has about 120,000 clones, roughly 89% seen once. The chain couples TRBV7-2 to TRBJ1-3; no definite D call. Sequences were obtained from peripheral blood. The sequence derives from a woman aged 45-60 years with acute or convalescent COVID-19. Written as DNA, the CDR3 is TGTGCCAGCAGCTTCCAGAATGGAAACACCATATATTTT. It is translated as CASSFQNGNTIYF.